These 10 T cell receptor beta chains were all obtained from the same sample, sequenced in a study of metastatic and nonmetastatic thyroid tumors. No treatment had been given to any patient before thyroid surgery. Through MiXCR, TCRdb re-clonotyped the PCR reads. The table records about 60,000 clones, about 16% of them present only once. The sequencing input was blood. The source is a male donor with papillary thyroid cancer or a benign thyroid nodule (not recorded which). Some clones in this sample may be carry-over from other donors' samples.

This clone was seen ten or more times. The chain recombines TRBV9 with TRBJ2-7; possibly TRBD1 for D (6 bases). This CDR3 has 15 amino acids. Germline V gene data show CDR1 as SGDLS and CDR2 as YYNGEE. V lost 0 bases and J 1 base, leaving 11 bases between the germline ends. The CDR3 DNA reads as TGTGCCAGCAGCGTAGGGTTGGGGGCGTCCTACGAGCAGTACTTC. Encoded protein: CASSVGLGASYEQYF. Variable domain in full (rest from reference TRBV9 and TRBJ2-7): DSGVTQTPKHLITATGQRVTLRCSPRSGDLSVYWYQQSLDQGLQFLIQYYNGEERAKGNILERFSAQQFPDLHSELNLSSLELGDSALYFCASSVGLGASYEQYFGPGTRLTVT.

Regarding this clone: A much larger clone differs by one base, so this may be a read error. The chain links TRBV6-1 to TRBJ2-5, with D perhaps TRBD1 or TRBD2 (5 bases each). With 10 bases removed from V and 0 bases from J, the gap between germline ends came to 12 bases. The CDR3 runs to 13 residues. The germline gives CDR1 MNHNS, CDR2 SASEGT. This CDR3 reads CAIKGTNQETQYF. CDR3 sequence (DNA): TGTGCCATCAAGGGGACCAACCAAGAGACCCAGTACTTC.

Ten or more counts support this clone. This sequence joins TRBV7-3 and TRBJ2-3; 8 nucleotides match TRBD1. J gave up 3 bases and V 5 bases, and 7 bases lay outside the gene matches. Germline V gives CDR1 SGHTA, CDR2 FQGTGA. CDR3 length equals 15 residues. The CDR3 sequence: CASSQTGVYTDTQYF. The CDR3 DNA sequence: TGTGCCAGCAGCCAGACAGGGGTGTATACAGATACGCAGTATTTT.

This clone was counted ten times or more. The gene calls are TRBV30 and TRBJ1-2; maybe TRBD1 (6 bases). This CDR3 is built from 11 residues. Germline V lookup: CDR1 GTSNPN, CDR2 SVGIG (reference sequence). Trimming took off 3 bases at V and 8 bases at J, with 10 bases between the two ends. CDR3 amino acids: CAWRRTEGYTF. For the CDR3, the DNA is TGTGCCTGGAGACGGACAGAGGGCTACACCTTC.

This clone was seen ten or more times. The chain employs TRBV11-3 and TRBJ2-2, with D perhaps TRBD1 (6 bases). This CDR3 region has 13 residues. V was cut by 6 bases and J by 1 base, with 6 bases left in between. Germline CDR1 is SGHNT and CDR2 is YENEEA. CDR3 amino acids: CASRQGNTGELFF. The CDR3 nucleotides read TGTGCCAGCAGACAGGGGAACACCGGGGAGCTGTTTTTT.

This clone showed up many times. This chain links TRBV19 with TRBJ2-1, with 7 bases lining up with TRBD2. Germline CDR1 and CDR2: LNHDA and SQIVND (reference sequence). The CDR3 length is 15 residues. J lost 0 bases, V lost 5 bases, and 4 bases had no gene match. CDR3 bases: TGTGCCAGTAGTTGGGAGGGGCGCTCCTACAATGAGCAGTTCTTC. Protein: CASSWEGRSYNEQFF. Filled out from reference TRBV19 and TRBJ2-1, the complete variable domain reads DGGITQSPKYLFRKEGQNVTLSCEQNLNHDAMYWYRQDPGQGLRLIYYSQIVNDFQKGDIAEGYSVSREKKESFPLTVTSAQKNPTAFYLCASSWEGRSYNEQFFGPGTRLTVL.

This clone has a count of ten or more. V usage is TRBV6-1 and J usage is TRBJ2-3, with TRBD2 identical over 15 bases. Trimming at V came to 3 bases and at J to 5 bases, leaving 6 bases not matched to a gene. CDR3 length: 17 residues. Per germline, CDR1 MNHNS and CDR2 SASEGT. The CDR3 DNA is TGTGCCAGCAGTGACGGGACTAGCGGGGGGTTGGTAGATACGCAGTATTTT. As protein: CASSDGTSGGLVDTQYF.

The chain combines TRBV7-8 with TRBJ2-7; D not certain. V dropped 7 bases and J dropped 0 bases, with 13 bases sitting between them. Looked up from germline, CDR1 is SGHVS and CDR2 is FQNEAQ. This CDR3 comprises 14 residues. In nucleotides, the CDR3 is TGTGCCAGCATCCTACCATCAAGCTCCTACGAGCAGTACTTC. It yields the protein CASILPSSSYEQYF.

This clone was observed at least ten times. The rearrangement joins TRBV12-3 or TRBV12-4 to TRBJ2-1, with D perhaps given as TRBD1 or TRBD2 (6 bases each). CDR3 size: 16 residues. V lost 5 bases to trimming and J lost 4 bases, with 18 bases between them. The CDR3, as DNA: TGTGCCAGCAGTGGGGGCAGGGACTTATTGTACAATGAGCAGTTCTTC. It specifies CASSGGRDLLYNEQFF.

This clone was detected many times. The gene calls are TRBV10-3 and TRBJ2-1, with 7 positions matching TRBD2. Trimming took 0 bases from V and 4 from J; bases not matched to a gene: 12. Germline assignment: CDR1 ENHRY and CDR2 SYGVKD. This CDR3 has 18 residues. The CDR3 DNA follows: TGTGCCATCAGTGAGTCGAGACCCCCGGGGGGAAGGTACAATGAGCAGTTCTTC. This encodes CAISESRPPGGRYNEQFF.